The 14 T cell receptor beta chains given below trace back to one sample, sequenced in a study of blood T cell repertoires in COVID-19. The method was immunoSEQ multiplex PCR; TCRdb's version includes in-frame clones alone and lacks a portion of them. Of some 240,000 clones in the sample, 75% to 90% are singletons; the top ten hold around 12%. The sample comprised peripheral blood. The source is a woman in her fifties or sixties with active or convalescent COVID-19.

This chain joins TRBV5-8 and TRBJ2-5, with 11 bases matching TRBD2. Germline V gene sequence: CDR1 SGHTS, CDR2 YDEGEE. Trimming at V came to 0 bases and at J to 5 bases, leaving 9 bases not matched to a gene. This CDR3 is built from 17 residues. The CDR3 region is CASSLELAGGPGETQYF. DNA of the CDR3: TGTGCCAGCAGCTTGGAGCTAGCGGGGGGACCGGGTGAGACCCAGTACTTC.

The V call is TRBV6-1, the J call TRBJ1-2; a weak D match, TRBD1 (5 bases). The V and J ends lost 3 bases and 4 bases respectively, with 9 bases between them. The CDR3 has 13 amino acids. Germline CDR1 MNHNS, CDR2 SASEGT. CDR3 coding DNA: TGTGCCAGCAGTGATGGGGGGGGCTATGGCTACACCTTC. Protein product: CASSDGGGYGYTF.

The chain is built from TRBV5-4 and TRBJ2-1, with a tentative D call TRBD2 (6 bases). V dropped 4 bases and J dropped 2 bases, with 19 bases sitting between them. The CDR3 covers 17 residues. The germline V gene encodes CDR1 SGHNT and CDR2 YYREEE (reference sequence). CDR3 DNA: TGTGCCAGCAGCCCCATACGGGGGACCCACACCTACAATGAGCAGTTCTTC. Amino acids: CASSPIRGTHTYNEQFF.

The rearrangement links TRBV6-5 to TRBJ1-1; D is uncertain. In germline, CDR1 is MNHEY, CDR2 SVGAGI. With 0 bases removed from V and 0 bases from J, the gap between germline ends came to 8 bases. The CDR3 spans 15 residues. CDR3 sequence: CASSYSRSMNTEAFF. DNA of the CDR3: TGTGCCAGCAGTTACTCGAGATCCATGAACACTGAAGCTTTCTTT.

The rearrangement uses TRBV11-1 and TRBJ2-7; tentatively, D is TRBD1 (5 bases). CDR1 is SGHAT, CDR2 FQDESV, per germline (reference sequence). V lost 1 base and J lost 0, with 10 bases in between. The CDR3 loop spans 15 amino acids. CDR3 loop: CASSLEGQSSYEQYF. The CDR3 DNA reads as TGTGCCAGCAGCTTAGAGGGGCAGAGCTCCTACGAGCAGTACTTC.

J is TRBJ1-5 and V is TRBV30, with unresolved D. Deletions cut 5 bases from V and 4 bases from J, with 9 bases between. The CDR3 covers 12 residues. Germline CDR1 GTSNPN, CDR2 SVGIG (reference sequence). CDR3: CAWSDGNQPQHF. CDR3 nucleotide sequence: TGTGCCTGGTCCGACGGGAATCAGCCCCAGCATTTT.

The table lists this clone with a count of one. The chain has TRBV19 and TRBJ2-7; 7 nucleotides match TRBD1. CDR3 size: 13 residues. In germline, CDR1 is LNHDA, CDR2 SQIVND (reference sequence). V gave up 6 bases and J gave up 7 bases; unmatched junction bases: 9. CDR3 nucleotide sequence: TGTGCCAGTAGGTCTATGGGACAGCTTGAGCAGTACTTC. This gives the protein CASRSMGQLEQYF.

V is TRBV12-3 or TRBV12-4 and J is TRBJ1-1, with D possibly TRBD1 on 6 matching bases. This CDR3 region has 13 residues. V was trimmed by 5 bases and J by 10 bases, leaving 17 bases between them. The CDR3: CASSQDSSVSAFF. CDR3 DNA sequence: TGTGCCAGCAGTCAGGACAGTTCGGTATCAGCTTTCTTT.

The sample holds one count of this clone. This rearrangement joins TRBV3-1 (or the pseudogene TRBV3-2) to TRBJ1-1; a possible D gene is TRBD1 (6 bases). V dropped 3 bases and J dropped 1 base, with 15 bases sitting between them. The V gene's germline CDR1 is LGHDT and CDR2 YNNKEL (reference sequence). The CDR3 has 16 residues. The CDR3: CASSQILGTPNTEAFF. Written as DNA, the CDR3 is TGTGCCAGCAGCCAGATCCTTGGGACACCGAACACTGAAGCTTTCTTT.

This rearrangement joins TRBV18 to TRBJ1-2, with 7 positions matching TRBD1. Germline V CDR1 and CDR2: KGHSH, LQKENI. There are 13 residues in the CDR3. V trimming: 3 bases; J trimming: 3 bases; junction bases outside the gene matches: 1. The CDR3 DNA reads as TGTGCCAGCTCACCGGGACAGCACTATGGCTACACCTTC. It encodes CASSPGQHYGYTF.

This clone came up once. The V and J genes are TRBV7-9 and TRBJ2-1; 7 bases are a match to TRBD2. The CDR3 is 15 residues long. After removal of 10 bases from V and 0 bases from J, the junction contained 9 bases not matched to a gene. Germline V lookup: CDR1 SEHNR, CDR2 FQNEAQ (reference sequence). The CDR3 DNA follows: TGTGCCATCGGGATAGGCGGGAGCTCCTACAATGAGCAGTTCTTC. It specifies CAIGIGGSSYNEQFF.

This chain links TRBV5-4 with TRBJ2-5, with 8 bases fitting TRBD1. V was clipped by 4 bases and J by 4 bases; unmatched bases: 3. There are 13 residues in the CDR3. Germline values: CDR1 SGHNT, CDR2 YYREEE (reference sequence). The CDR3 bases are TGTGCCAGCAGCCGTGGACAGGGAGAGACCCAGTACTTC. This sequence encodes CASSRGQGETQYF. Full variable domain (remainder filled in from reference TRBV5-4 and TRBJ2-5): ETGVTQSPTHLIKTRGQQVTLRCSSQSGHNTVSWYQQALGQGPQFIFQYYREEENGRGNFPPRFSGLQFPNYSSELNVNALELDDSALYLCASSRGQGETQYFGPGTRLLVL.

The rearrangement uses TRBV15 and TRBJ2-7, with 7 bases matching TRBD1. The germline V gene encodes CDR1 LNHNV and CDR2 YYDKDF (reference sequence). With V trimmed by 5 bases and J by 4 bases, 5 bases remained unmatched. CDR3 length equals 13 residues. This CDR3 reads CATSLGRGYEQYF. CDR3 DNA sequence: TGTGCCACCAGCTTAGGCAGGGGGTACGAGCAGTACTTC.

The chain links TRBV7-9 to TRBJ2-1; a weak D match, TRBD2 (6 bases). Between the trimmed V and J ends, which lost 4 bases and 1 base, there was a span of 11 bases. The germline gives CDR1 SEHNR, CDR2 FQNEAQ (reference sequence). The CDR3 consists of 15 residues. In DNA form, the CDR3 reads TGTGCCAGCAGCTGGGGTGGGGGGTCCTACAATGAGCAGTTCTTC. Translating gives CASSWGGGSYNEQFF.